Following are 5 T cell receptor beta chains from one sample sequenced in a study of human T cells and chemical hapten exposure. This sample's time point: patch test 2, 6 weeks after DPC sensitization. Regarding treatment: therapeutic diphenylcyclopropenone sensitization with weekly scalp DPC. TCRdb recomputed calls from the RACE reads with MiXCR, one row per CDR3 protein. The sample contains 80,000 to 100,000 distinct CDR3 sequences, roughly a tenth of which appear only once. Sequencing used whole blood, obtained in connection with sensitization to the hapten diphenylcyclopropenone (DPC). These TCRs come from a woman aged 45-60 years with alopecia areata. Some clones in this sample may be carry-over from other donors' samples.

V and J are TRBV20-1 and TRBJ1-2; 8 nucleotides agree with TRBD1. CDR3 size: 15 residues. Germline lookup yields CDR1 DFQATT and CDR2 SNEGSKA (reference sequence). With V trimmed by 0 bases and J by 3 bases, 6 bases remained unmatched. The CDR3 spells CSARDRDRWDYGYTF. The CDR3 DNA follows: TGCAGTGCTAGAGACCGGGACAGGTGGGACTATGGCTACACCTTC.

This clonotype was detected many times. The chain links TRBV2 to TRBJ2-2; D remains unclear. Germline CDR1 is SNHLY and CDR2 is FYNNEI. Trimming cost V 4 bases and J 0 bases, with 9 bases left between them. The CDR3 totals 15 residues. The CDR3 loop is CASSALGPNTGELFF. The CDR3 nucleotides are TGTGCCAGCAGTGCTCTAGGACCGAACACCGGGGAGCTGTTTTTT.

The chain combines TRBV28 with TRBJ2-7; 10 nucleotides line up with TRBD2. This CDR3 comprises 15 residues. CDR1 is MDHEN, CDR2 SYDVKM, per germline. V lost 7 bases and J lost 0; bases outside the gene matches: 6. CDR3: CASKETSGHSYEQYF. The CDR3 DNA follows: TGTGCCAGCAAAGAGACTAGCGGGCACTCCTACGAGCAGTACTTC.

This chain joins TRBV20-1 and TRBJ2-1; D gene unclear. The germline V and J ends were trimmed by 0 bases and 6 bases, with 12 bases remaining between them. Germline V gene data show CDR1 as DFQATT and CDR2 as SNEGSKA (reference sequence). CDR3 length: 14 residues. In nucleotides, the CDR3 is TGCAGTGCTAGAGATCTACGCCGAGGCAATGAGCAGTTCTTC. It is translated as CSARDLRRGNEQFF.

The chain couples TRBV11-2 to TRBJ2-1; TRBD2 matches at 7 bases. The CDR3 is 13 amino acids. The V and J ends lost 5 bases and 7 bases, in that order; junction bases with no gene match: 5. CDR1 and CDR2 from the germline V gene are SGHAT and FQNNGV. The CDR3 DNA reads TGTGCCAGCAGCCTATTTAGCGGGAATGAGCAGTTCTTC. Protein: CASSLFSGNEQFF.